This TCR beta chain was observed in a study of beta chain features in type 1 diabetes. Study-level points and caveats: Any HLA type influence on TCRB rearrangement was left unresolved here. Shortening that was moderate but significant affected the TCRB CDR3s of Type 1 diabetes patients in all four CD4+ subsets. The naive, central memory and Treg TCRB repertoires showed an apparent similarity that was greater among patients than among healthy donors.

Expressed TCRB transcripts were sequenced because the isolated RNA had all been reverse transcribed beforehand. Roughly 3.6 million reads on average were seen across naive, central memory and regulatory T cell samples. Generated by immunoSEQ multiplex PCR, the TCRdb table keeps only in-frame clones and is missing some. The table includes about 410,000 clones, 14% detected once. The CDR3 sequence is 13 residues long. Germline CDR1 reads SQVTM; CDR2 reads ANQGSEA. The V segment lost 5 bases and the J segment 4 bases; nucleotides outside the gene matches: 6. This clone was observed a handful of times. What it binds is not known.

J is TRBJ2-5 and V is TRBV29-1; 8 nucleotides line up with TRBD1. The specimen sequenced was naive CD4+ T cells from blood. This sequence originates from a man aged 25-40 years in good health. The CDR3 region is CSVFGQGRETQYF. CDR3 nucleotide sequence: TGCAGCGTTTTTGGACAGGGCCGAGAGACCCAGTACTTC.